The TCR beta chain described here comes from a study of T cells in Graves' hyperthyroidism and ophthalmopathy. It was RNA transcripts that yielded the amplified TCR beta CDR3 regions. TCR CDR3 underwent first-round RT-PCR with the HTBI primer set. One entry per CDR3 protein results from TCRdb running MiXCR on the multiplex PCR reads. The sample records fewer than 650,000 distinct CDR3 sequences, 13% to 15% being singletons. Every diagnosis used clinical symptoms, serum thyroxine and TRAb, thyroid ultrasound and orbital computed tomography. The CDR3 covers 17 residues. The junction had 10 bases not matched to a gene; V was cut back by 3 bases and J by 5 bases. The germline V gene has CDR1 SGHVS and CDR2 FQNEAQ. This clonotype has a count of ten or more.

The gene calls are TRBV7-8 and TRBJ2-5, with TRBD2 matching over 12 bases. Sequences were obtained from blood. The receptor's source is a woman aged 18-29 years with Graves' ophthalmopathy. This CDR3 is CASSLSSGRAPWETQYF. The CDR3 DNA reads TGTGCCAGCAGCTTGTCTAGCGGGAGGGCCCCTTGGGAGACCCAGTACTTC.